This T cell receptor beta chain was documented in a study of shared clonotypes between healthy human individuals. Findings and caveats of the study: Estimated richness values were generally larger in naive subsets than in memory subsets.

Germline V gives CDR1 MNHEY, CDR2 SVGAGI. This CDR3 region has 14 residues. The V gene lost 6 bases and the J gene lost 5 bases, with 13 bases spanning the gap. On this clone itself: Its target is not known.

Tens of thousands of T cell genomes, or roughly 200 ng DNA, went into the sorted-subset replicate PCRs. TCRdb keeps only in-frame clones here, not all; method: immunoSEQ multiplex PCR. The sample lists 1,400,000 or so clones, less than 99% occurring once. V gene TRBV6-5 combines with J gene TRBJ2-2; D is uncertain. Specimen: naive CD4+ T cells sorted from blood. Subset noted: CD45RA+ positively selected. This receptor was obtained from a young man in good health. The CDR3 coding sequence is TGTGCCAGCAGCTCAACTGGGTTGACCGGGGAGCTGTTTTTT. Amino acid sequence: CASSSTGLTGELFF.